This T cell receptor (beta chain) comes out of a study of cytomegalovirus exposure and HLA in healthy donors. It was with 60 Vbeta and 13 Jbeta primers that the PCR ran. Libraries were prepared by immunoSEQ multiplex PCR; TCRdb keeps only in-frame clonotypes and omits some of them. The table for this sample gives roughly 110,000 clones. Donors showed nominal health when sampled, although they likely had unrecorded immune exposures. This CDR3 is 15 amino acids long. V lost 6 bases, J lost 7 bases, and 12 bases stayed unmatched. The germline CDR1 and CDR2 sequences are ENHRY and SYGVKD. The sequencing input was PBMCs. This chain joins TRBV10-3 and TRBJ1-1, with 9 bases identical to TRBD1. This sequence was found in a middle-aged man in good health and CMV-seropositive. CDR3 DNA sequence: TGTGCCATCAGGGCCTATTTGGACAGGGGTGGTGAAGCTTTCTTT. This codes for CAIRAYLDRGGEAFF.